The 16 T cell receptor beta chains below come from one sample, sequenced in a study of CD8 T cells in Susac syndrome. With random hexamers, about 0.5 to 1 ug RNA was reverse transcribed. TCRdb independently ran MiXCR on the immunoSEQ multiplex PCR reads; one entry per CDR3 protein. The table shows approximately 230,000 distinct CDR3 sequences, with roughly 93% occurring only once. The sample comprised CD4+ T cells from PBMCs. Source of these receptors: a human donor with multiple sclerosis.

V usage is TRBV20-1 and J usage is TRBJ2-3; unclear D gene. V dropped 3 bases and J dropped 0 bases, with 1 base sitting between them. The CDR3 is 11 residues long. In germline, CDR1 is DFQATT, CDR2 SNEGSKA (reference sequence). The chain's CDR3 is CSASSTDTQYF. The CDR3 region has the DNA TGCAGTGCTAGTAGCACAGATACGCAGTATTTT.

The genes are TRBV24-1 and TRBJ2-1; 11 positions match TRBD1. CDR1 and CDR2 (germline): KGHDR, SFDVKD. V gave up 2 bases and J gave up 7 bases; unmatched junction bases: 3. The CDR3 is made up of 15 amino acids. CDR3 residues: CATSDSGQGANEQFF. The DNA of the CDR3 is TGTGCCACCAGTGATTCTGGACAGGGGGCAAATGAGCAGTTCTTC.

This sequence joins TRBV9 and TRBJ2-3; D is uncertain. The length of the CDR3 is 13 residues. Germline V gene lookup returns CDR1 SGDLS and CDR2 YYNGEE. Between the trimmed V and J ends, which lost 0 bases and 5 bases, there was a span of 7 bases. For the CDR3, the DNA is TGTGCCAGCAGCGTAGTAACGGGAGATACGCAGTATTTT. Protein sequence: CASSVVTGDTQYF.

This chain joins TRBV11-3 and TRBJ2-7, with a weak D call TRBD2 (5 bases). Trimming took 5 bases from V and 2 from J, leaving 16 bases between them. From germline, CDR1 is SGHNT and CDR2 YENEEA. The CDR3 spans 15 residues. The CDR3 DNA reads TGTGCCAGCAGCCGCTCGGGAACAACTACCTACGAGCAGTACGTC. It encodes CASSRSGTTTYEQYV.

CDR3 nucleotides: TGTGCCAGCCGAGGTGGTACATGGGGACTGTTTTTT. Translated: CASRGGTWGLFF. This rearrangement joins TRBV2 to TRBJ1-4; D gene ambiguous. CDR1 is SNHLY, CDR2 FYNNEI, per germline. CDR3 length: 12 amino acids. Trimming left V 8 bases short and J 13 bases short, with 17 bases between.

This sequence joins TRBV5-1 and TRBJ2-6; D remains unclear. Germline loops: CDR1 SGHRS, CDR2 YFSETQ. Trimming removed 5 bases from V and 0 bases from J, with 12 bases in between. This CDR3 is 16 amino acids long. The DNA of the CDR3 is TGCGCCAGCAGACTCCGGCCAAGCTCTGGGGCCAACGTCCTGACTTTC. This translates into CASRLRPSSGANVLTF.

This chain links TRBV24-1 with TRBJ2-1; D is possibly TRBD1 (6 bases). Trimming stripped 2 bases from V and 6 bases from J, with 16 bases between. CDR1 and CDR2 from the germline V gene are KGHDR and SFDVKD. This CDR3 has 16 residues. CDR3 amino acids: CATSDWAGALGNEQFF. CDR3 bases: TGTGCCACCAGTGATTGGGCAGGGGCTTTGGGCAATGAGCAGTTCTTC.

The J gene is TRBJ2-1, the V gene TRBV30; 9 positions match TRBD2. This CDR3 contains 15 residues. CDR1 and CDR2 from the germline V gene are GTSNPN and SVGIG (reference sequence). V lost 5 bases, J lost 3 bases, and 8 bases stayed unmatched. The CDR3 protein is CAWRELAGNYNEQFF. The CDR3 DNA sequence: TGTGCCTGGCGGGAGCTAGCGGGGAACTACAATGAGCAGTTCTTC.

The rearrangement uses TRBV29-1 and TRBJ2-1; either TRBD1 or TRBD2 may supply D (5 bases each). Germline lookup yields CDR1 SQVTM and CDR2 ANQGSEA. V was shortened by 6 bases and J by 12 bases, with 15 bases between the two germline ends. The CDR3 loop spans 11 amino acids. CDR3: CSVGTTYGQFF. Here the CDR3 DNA reads TGCAGCGTCGGGACCACTTATGGGCAGTTCTTC.

The genes are TRBV12-3 or TRBV12-4 and TRBJ1-1, with TRBD1 matching 9 bases. V was clipped by 6 bases and J by 10 bases; unmatched bases: 9. The length of the CDR3 is 13 residues. CDR3 bases: TGTGCCAGCAGCTATGGGACAGGGATGGGAGCTTTCTTT. Its protein is CASSYGTGMGAFF.

The chain couples TRBV11-2 to TRBJ1-2; D uncertain. Germline assignment: CDR1 SGHAT and CDR2 FQNNGV. V was cut by 5 bases and J by 10 bases, with 17 bases left in between. This CDR3 is 13 amino acids long. CDR3 protein: CASSPRSTYLYTF. In DNA form, the CDR3 reads TGTGCCAGCAGCCCCCGGTCCACCTATCTCTACACCTTC.

About this clonotype itself: At one end the junction does not follow the germline gene, possibly because of a read error. V usage is TRBV20-1 and J usage is TRBJ1-5; possible D gene TRBD1, 5 bases. Germline-derived CDR1 and CDR2 are DFQATT and SNEGSKA (reference sequence). The CDR3 spans 13 residues. CDR3 sequence: CSAGDSTNQPQHF. The CDR3 DNA reads TGCAGTGCTGGAGACAGTACCAATCAGCCCCAGCATTTT.

This chain joins TRBV7-8 and TRBJ1-5; weak D call: TRBD1 (6 bases). The CDR3 is made up of 14 amino acids. The V end lost 5 bases, the J end lost 6 bases, and 14 bases lay between the germline ends. Germline assignment: CDR1 SGHVS and CDR2 FQNEAQ. For the CDR3, the DNA is TGTGCCAGCAGCCCGGGACACCAAAGTCAGCCCCAGCATTTT. Translated, it gives CASSPGHQSQPQHF.

This clonotype appeared once. V and J are TRBV6-1 and TRBJ2-7; 8 bases fit TRBD1. Germline values: CDR1 MNHNS, CDR2 SASEGT. The V segment lost 4 bases and the J segment 0 bases; nucleotides outside the gene matches: 5. There are 15 residues in the CDR3. The chain's CDR3 is CASSGGRGPSYEQYV. The CDR3 region has the DNA TGTGCCAGCAGTGGGGGCAGGGGGCCCTCCTACGAGCAGTACGTC.

The rearrangement uses TRBV7-9 and TRBJ2-1; no firm D call. Germline lookup yields CDR1 SEHNR and CDR2 FQNEAQ (reference sequence). The V end lost 0 bases, the J end lost 2 bases, and 8 bases lay between the germline ends. The CDR3 runs to 15 residues. CDR3 nucleotides: TGTGCCAGCAGCTTAGCACTGCTTGCCTACAATGAGCAGTTCTTC. It translates to CASSLALLAYNEQFF. The full variable domain, rest sourced from reference TRBV7-9 and TRBJ2-1, is DTGVSQNPRHKITKRGQNVTFRCDPISEHNRLYWYRQTLGQGPEFLTYFQNEAQLEKSRLLSDRFSAERPKGSFSTLEIQRTEQGDSAMYLCASSLALLAYNEQFFGPGTRLTVL.

The V and J genes are TRBV19 and TRBJ1-3, with D perhaps TRBD1 (6 bases). Germline CDR1 LNHDA, CDR2 SQIVND (reference sequence). The V end lost 6 bases, the J end lost 3 bases, and 18 bases lay between the germline ends. The CDR3 consists of 16 residues. CDR3 sequence reads: CASRPVQGIFGNTIYF. In DNA form, the CDR3 reads TGTGCCAGTAGGCCGGTTCAGGGGATTTTTGGAAACACCATATATTTT. Together with reference TRBV19 and TRBJ1-3, the CDR3 gives the full variable domain: DGGITQSPKYLFRKEGQNVTLSCEQNLNHDAMYWYRQDPGQGLRLIYYSQIVNDFQKGDIAEGYSVSREKKESFPLTVTSAQKNPTAFYLCASRPVQGIFGNTIYFGEGSWLTVV.